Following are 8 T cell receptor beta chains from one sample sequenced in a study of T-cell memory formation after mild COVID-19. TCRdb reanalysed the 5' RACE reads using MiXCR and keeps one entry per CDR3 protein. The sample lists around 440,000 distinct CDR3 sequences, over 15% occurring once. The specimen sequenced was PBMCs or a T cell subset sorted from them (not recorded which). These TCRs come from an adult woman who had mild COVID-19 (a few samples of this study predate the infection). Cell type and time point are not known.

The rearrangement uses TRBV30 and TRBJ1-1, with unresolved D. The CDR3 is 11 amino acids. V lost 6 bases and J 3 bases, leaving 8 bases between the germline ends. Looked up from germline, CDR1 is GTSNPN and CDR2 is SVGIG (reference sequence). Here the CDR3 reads CACQEYTEAFF. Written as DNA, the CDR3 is TGTGCCTGCCAGGAGTACACTGAAGCTTTCTTT.

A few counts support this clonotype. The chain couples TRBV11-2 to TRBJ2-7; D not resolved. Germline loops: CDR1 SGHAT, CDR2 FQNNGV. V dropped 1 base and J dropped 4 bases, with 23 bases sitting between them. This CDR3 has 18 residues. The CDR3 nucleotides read TGTGCCAGCAGCTTAGTTCCCATAGCAGCCTCCCCTGTATACGAGCAGTACTTC. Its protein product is CASSLVPIAASPVYEQYF.

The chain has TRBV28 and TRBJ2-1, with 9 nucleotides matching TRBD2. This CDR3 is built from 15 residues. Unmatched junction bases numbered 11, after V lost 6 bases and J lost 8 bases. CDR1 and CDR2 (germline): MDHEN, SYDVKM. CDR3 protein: CASSPPSGGTYEQFF. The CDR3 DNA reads TGTGCCAGCAGCCCCCCCAGCGGGGGGACCTATGAGCAGTTCTTC.

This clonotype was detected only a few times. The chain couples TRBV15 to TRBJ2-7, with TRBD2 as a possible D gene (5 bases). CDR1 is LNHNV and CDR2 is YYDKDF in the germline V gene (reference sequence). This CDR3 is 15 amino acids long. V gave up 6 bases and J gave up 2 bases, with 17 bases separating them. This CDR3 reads CATSLSGPSPYEQYF. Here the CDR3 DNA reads TGTGCCACCAGTCTGAGCGGTCCTTCGCCCTACGAGCAGTACTTC.

This CDR3 is CASSFSRGGTETQYF. Written as DNA, the CDR3 is TGTGCCAGCAGCTTTTCGCGGGGGGGGACCGAGACCCAGTACTTC. The chain is built from TRBV7-8 and TRBJ2-5; 9 nucleotides align to TRBD2. The germline gives CDR1 SGHVS, CDR2 FQNEAQ. The CDR3 totals 15 residues. V lost 3 bases to trimming and J lost 5 bases; unmatched junction nucleotides: 7.

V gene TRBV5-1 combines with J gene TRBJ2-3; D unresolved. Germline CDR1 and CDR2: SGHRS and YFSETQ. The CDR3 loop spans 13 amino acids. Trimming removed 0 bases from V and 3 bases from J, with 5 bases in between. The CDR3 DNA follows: TGCGCCAGCAGCTTGGCAGCTACAGATACGCAGTATTTT. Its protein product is CASSLAATDTQYF.

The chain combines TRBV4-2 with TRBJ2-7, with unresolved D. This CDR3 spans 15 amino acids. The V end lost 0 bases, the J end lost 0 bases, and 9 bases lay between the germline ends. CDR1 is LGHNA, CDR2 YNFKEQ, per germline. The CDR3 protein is CASSQDGTLSYEQYF. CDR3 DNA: TGTGCCAGCAGCCAAGATGGTACCCTCTCCTACGAGCAGTACTTC.

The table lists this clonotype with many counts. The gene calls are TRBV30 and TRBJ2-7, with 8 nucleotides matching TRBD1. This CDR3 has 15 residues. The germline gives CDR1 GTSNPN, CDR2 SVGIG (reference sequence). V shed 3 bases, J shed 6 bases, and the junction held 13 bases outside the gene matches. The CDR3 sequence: CAWSSGGQISGEQYF. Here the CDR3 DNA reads TGTGCCTGGAGCTCAGGGGGCCAAATATCGGGCGAGCAGTACTTC. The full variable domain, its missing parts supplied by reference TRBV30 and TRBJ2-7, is SQTIHQWPATLVQPVGSPLSLECTVEGTSNPNLYWYRQAAGRGLQLLFYSVGIGQISSEVPQNLSASRPQDRQFILSSKKLLLSDSGFYLCAWSSGGQISGEQYFGPGTRLTVT.